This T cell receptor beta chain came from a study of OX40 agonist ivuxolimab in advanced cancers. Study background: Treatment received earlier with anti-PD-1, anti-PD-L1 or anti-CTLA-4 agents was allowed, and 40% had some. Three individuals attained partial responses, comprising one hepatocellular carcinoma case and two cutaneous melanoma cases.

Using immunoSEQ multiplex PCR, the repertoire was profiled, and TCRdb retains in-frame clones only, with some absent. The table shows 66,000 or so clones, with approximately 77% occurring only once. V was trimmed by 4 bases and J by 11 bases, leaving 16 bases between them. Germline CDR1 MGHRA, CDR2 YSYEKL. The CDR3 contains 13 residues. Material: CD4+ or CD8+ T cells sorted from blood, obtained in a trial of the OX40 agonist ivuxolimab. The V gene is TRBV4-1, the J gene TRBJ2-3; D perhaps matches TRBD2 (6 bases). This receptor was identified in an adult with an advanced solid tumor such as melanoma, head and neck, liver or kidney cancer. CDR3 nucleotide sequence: TGCGCCAGCAGCCGCCTCCGGGACTCCTTGCAGTATTTT. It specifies CASSRLRDSLQYF.